This T cell receptor (beta chain) was found in a study of cytomegalovirus exposure and HLA in healthy donors. V was shortened by 2 bases and J by 2 bases, with 13 bases between the two germline ends. The CDR3 length is 15 residues. CDR1 is GTSNPN, CDR2 SVGIG, per germline (reference sequence). Study outcomes and limitations: Most TCR sequences showed up rarely, but some public TCRs showed up in many donors.

PCR was performed using 60 Vbeta and 13 Jbeta primers. Here immunoSEQ multiplex PCR was the method, and the copy in TCRdb shows in-frame clones only, minus some. In the table there are approximately 130,000 clones, roughly 84% of which are singletons. On this clone itself: Its matching antigen is unknown.

The origin of this receptor is a boy aged 5 to 17 in good health and CMV-seronegative. The sequencing input was PBMCs. The chain employs TRBV30 and TRBJ2-1; D gene ambiguous. The CDR3 bases are TGTGCCTGGAGTCTACGAGCAACCACCTACAATGAGCAGTTCTTC. Amino acid sequence: CAWSLRATTYNEQFF.